What follows are 9 T cell receptor beta chains derived from one specimen sequenced in a study of blood T cell repertoires in COVID-19. Assay used: immunoSEQ multiplex PCR; TCRdb lists only in-frame clones, some missing. The sample consists of more than 85,000 clones, roughly 80% of them appearing once. The sequenced sample was peripheral blood. Every receptor here comes from an elderly woman with acute or convalescent COVID-19.

As to this clone: Other DNA sequences in the same sample also yield this CDR3. The chain carries TRBV5-4 and TRBJ1-1, with D perhaps matching TRBD1 (5 bases). The CDR3 sequence is 14 residues long. CDR1 is SGHNT, CDR2 YYREEE, per germline (reference sequence). Trimming shortened V by 0 bases and J by 1 base, and 7 bases separated the two germline ends. DNA for the CDR3: TGTGCCAGCAGCTTGGTCGGGGGGAACACTGAAGCTTTCTTT. Encoded protein: CASSLVGGNTEAFF. Filled out from reference TRBV5-4 and TRBJ1-1, the complete variable domain reads ETGVTQSPTHLIKTRGQQVTLRCSSQSGHNTVSWYQQALGQGPQFIFQYYREEENGRGNFPPRFSGLQFPNYSSELNVNALELDDSALYLCASSLVGGNTEAFFGQGTRLTVV.

This clone was picked up a small number of times. The chain uses TRBV5-1 and TRBJ2-2; 10 nucleotides agree with TRBD1. V dropped 4 bases and J dropped 7; count of bases not matched to a gene: 10. The CDR3 contains 16 residues. Per germline, CDR1 SGHRS and CDR2 YFSETQ. The CDR3 here is CASSIQTGGFIGELFF. CDR3 bases: TGCGCCAGCAGCATTCAGACAGGGGGCTTCATCGGGGAGCTGTTTTTT.

The chain employs TRBV19 and TRBJ1-2; TRBD1 matches 7 bases. The CDR3 is 15 residues long. The V gene's germline CDR1 is LNHDA and CDR2 SQIVND (reference sequence). V was clipped by 7 bases and J by 0 bases; unmatched bases: 8. Written as DNA, the CDR3 is TGTGCCAGTACCGGGACAGACACAACTAACTATGGCTACACCTTC. Translated, it gives CASTGTDTTNYGYTF.

The chain is built from TRBV2 and TRBJ1-5; TRBD1 matches 12 bases. This CDR3 region has 17 residues. V shed 1 base and J 7 bases; nucleotides not matched to a gene: 8. CDR1 and CDR2 from the germline V gene are SNHLY and FYNNEI. The CDR3, as DNA: TGTGCCAGCAGTGAAGTGGGACAGGGGGCTCGTGAACAGCCCCAGCATTTT. Translated, it gives CASSEVGQGAREQPQHF.

The chain joins TRBV7-9 to TRBJ1-2, with a possible D match to TRBD1 (6 bases). V was shortened by 5 bases and J by 2 bases, with 12 bases between the two germline ends. From germline, CDR1 is SEHNR and CDR2 FQNEAQ (reference sequence). The CDR3 runs 14 residues. The CDR3 coding sequence is TGTGCCAGCAGCCCAGGGGAGGGCAACTATGGCTACACCTTC. Protein sequence: CASSPGEGNYGYTF.

The count of this clone is one. The chain combines TRBV11-2 with TRBJ2-1; TRBD2 aligns across 10 bases. This CDR3 is 17 amino acids long. Trimming removed 5 bases from V and 3 bases from J; junction bases left unmatched: 10. Germline CDR1 and CDR2: SGHAT and FQNNGV. Written as DNA, the CDR3 is TGTGCCAGCAGCAGATTGAGGACTAGCGGCCTCTACAATGAGCAGTTCTTC. It codes for CASSRLRTSGLYNEQFF.

The CDR3 region is CASSQDPYYEQYF. The CDR3 DNA reads as TGCGCCAGCAGCCAAGATCCCTACTACGAGCAGTACTTC. The chain uses TRBV4-1 and TRBJ2-7, with D hard to call. Germline lookup yields CDR1 MGHRA and CDR2 YSYEKL. This CDR3 contains 13 residues. Trimming left V 0 bases short and J 3 bases short, with 6 bases between.

The chain has TRBV5-6 and TRBJ1-2; D perhaps matches TRBD1 (5 bases). CDR1 and CDR2 from the germline V gene are SGHDT and YYEEEE. The CDR3 is 17 residues long. Trimming removed 0 bases at V and 7 bases at J, with 22 bases between. The CDR3 nucleotides read TGTGCCAGCAGCTTGGCCGGAGGGGTTAGTGGGCTCCGTGGCTACACCTTC. Amino acid sequence: CASSLAGGVSGLRGYTF.

CDR3 nucleotides: TGCGCCAGCAGCTTGGCCGGGACAGGGCAAGAGACCCAGTACTTC. Residues: CASSLAGTGQETQYF. The rearrangement links TRBV5-1 to TRBJ2-5; 9 bases map to TRBD1. The V and J ends lost 0 bases and 2 bases, in that order; junction bases with no gene match: 2. This CDR3 contains 15 residues. CDR1 and CDR2 (germline): SGHRS, YFSETQ.